The 24 T cell receptor beta chains below all came from one sample that was sequenced in a study of early T cells in non-severe SARS-CoV-2 infection. MiXCR, applied by TCRdb to the 5' RACE reads, yields one record per CDR3 protein. This table holds about 63,000 distinct CDR3 sequences, 10% to 15% found once. What was sequenced was whole blood. Receptors were obtained from an adult who was a healthcare worker with PCR-confirmed SARS-CoV-2 infection or an uninfected control (not recorded which).

Only a few counts were recorded for this clonotype. V and J are TRBV7-2 and TRBJ1-1; D not certain. The CDR3 loop spans 13 amino acids. The germline CDR1 and CDR2 sequences are SGHTA and FQGNSA. Trimming removed 2 bases from V and 3 bases from J, with 7 bases in between. CDR3 sequence: CASSLMGDTEAFF. CDR3 nucleotides: TGTGCCAGCAGCTTAATGGGAGACACTGAAGCTTTCTTT.

This clonotype showed up just a few times. The chain combines TRBV7-9 with TRBJ2-3; the D gene is possibly TRBD1 (5 bases). Germline assignment: CDR1 SEHNR and CDR2 FQNEAQ (reference sequence). Trimming removed 5 bases at V and 6 bases at J, with 15 bases between. This CDR3 is built from 14 residues. The CDR3 reads CASSPPFRADTQYF. In DNA, the CDR3 is TGTGCCAGCAGCCCCCCCTTCAGGGCGGATACGCAGTATTTT.

This clonotype was counted ten times or more. The chain uses TRBV18 and TRBJ2-6; D call uncertain. The CDR3 has 15 residues. V lost 3 bases, J lost 2 bases, and 8 bases lay in between. Germline-derived CDR1 and CDR2 are KGHSH and LQKENI. The CDR3 protein is CASSPQSAGANVLTF. In DNA, the CDR3 is TGTGCCAGCTCACCCCAGTCGGCTGGGGCCAACGTCCTGACTTTC.

Many counts were recorded for this clonotype. This chain joins TRBV5-1 and TRBJ2-3; D is possibly TRBD2 (6 bases). Between the trimmed V and J ends, which lost 4 bases and 3 bases, there was a span of 9 bases. Germline assignment: CDR1 SGHRS and CDR2 YFSETQ. CDR3 length: 13 residues. CDR3 region: CASSLGGTDTQYF. CDR3 nucleotides: TGCGCCAGCAGCCTGGGGGGTACAGATACGCAGTATTTT.

This clonotype was found many times. The chain is built from TRBV29-1 and TRBJ1-2, with D tentatively TRBD1 (6 bases). This CDR3 spans 14 amino acids. CDR1 is SQVTM, CDR2 ANQGSEA, per germline. CDR3: CQVGGPMSPYGYTF. In DNA, the CDR3 is TGCCAAGTCGGGGGGCCCATGTCCCCCTATGGCTACACCTTC. Using reference TRBV29-1 and TRBJ1-2 for the parts outside the CDR3, the full variable domain is SAVISQKPSRDICQRGTSLTIQCQVDSQVTMMFWYRQQPGQSLTLIATANQGSEATYESGFVIDKFPISRPNLTFSTLTVSNMSPEDSSIYLCQVGGPMSPYGYTFGSGTRLTVV.

This clonotype was recorded at least ten times. V is TRBV4-1 and J is TRBJ1-4; 8 bases agree with TRBD1. After removal of 0 bases from V and 2 bases from J, the junction contained 2 bases not matched to a gene. This CDR3 is built from 16 residues. CDR1 and CDR2 (germline): MGHRA, YSYEKL. CDR3 region: CASSQDRTGTNEKLFF. The CDR3 nucleotides are TGCGCCAGCAGCCAAGATCGGACAGGGACTAATGAAAAACTGTTTTTT.

The rearrangement uses TRBV7-3 and TRBJ2-5, with D tentatively TRBD1 (5 bases). The CDR3 totals 12 residues. Per germline, CDR1 SGHTA and CDR2 FQGTGA. V was pared by 5 bases and J by 5 bases, with 9 bases between. The CDR3: CASSIPGETQYF. CDR3 nucleotide sequence: TGTGCCAGCAGCATCCCAGGGGAGACCCAGTACTTC.

This clonotype was detected ten times or more. This chain joins TRBV7-8 and TRBJ1-5; no clear D gene. Per the germline V gene, CDR1 is SGHVS and CDR2 is FQNEAQ. V dropped 1 base and J dropped 9 bases, with 10 bases sitting between them. The CDR3 is 13 amino acids. The CDR3 DNA reads TGTGCCAGCAGCTTAGGCAGGTTAGGGCCCCAGCATTTT. Its protein product is CASSLGRLGPQHF. The full variable domain, with the rest looked up from reference TRBV7-8 and TRBJ1-5, is GAGVSQSPRYKVAKRGQDVALRCDPISGHVSLFWYQQALGQGPEFLTYFQNEAQLDKSGLPSDRFFAERPEGSVSTLKIQRTQQEDSAVYLCASSLGRLGPQHFGDGTRLSIL.

This clonotype was counted many times. The chain employs TRBV7-8 and TRBJ2-1; D may be TRBD2 (7 bases). With 7 bases removed from V and 3 bases from J, the gap between germline ends came to 16 bases. The CDR3 loop spans 15 amino acids. Germline values: CDR1 SGHVS, CDR2 FQNEAQ. Here the CDR3 reads CASTPRGAFYNEQFF. The CDR3, as DNA: TGTGCCAGCACCCCCCGGGGGGCCTTCTACAATGAGCAGTTCTTC.

A few counts support this clonotype. The V call is TRBV6-2 or TRBV6-3, the J call TRBJ1-1; D is ambiguous. The germline gives CDR1 MNHEY, CDR2 SVGEGT. The CDR3 extends over 13 amino acids. The germline V and J ends were trimmed by 4 bases and 10 bases, with 16 bases remaining between them. CDR3 loop: CASSFAPDVGAFF. The DNA of the CDR3 is TGTGCCAGCAGTTTTGCCCCGGACGTAGGAGCTTTCTTT.

This clonotype showed up many times. V and J are TRBV7-2 and TRBJ2-3; D not resolved. V lost 5 bases and J lost 0, with 3 bases in between. The CDR3 length is 12 residues. Germline V lookup: CDR1 SGHTA, CDR2 FQGNSA. The DNA of the CDR3 is TGTGCCAGCAGCCCTAGCACAGATACGCAGTATTTT. Translating gives CASSPSTDTQYF.

This clonotype was counted ten times or more. The chain links TRBV19 to TRBJ2-1, with a weak D call TRBD1 (6 bases). Germline assignment: CDR1 LNHDA and CDR2 SQIVND (reference sequence). Deletions cut 0 bases from V and 10 bases from J, with 13 bases between. The CDR3 loop spans 14 amino acids. CDR3 residues: CASSIENRAREQFF. DNA for the CDR3: TGTGCCAGTAGTATAGAGAACAGGGCGCGCGAGCAGTTCTTC.

This clonotype showed up just a few times. The V call is TRBV5-6, the J call TRBJ2-3, with D possibly matching TRBD1 (6 bases). This CDR3 has 19 amino acids. Germline-derived CDR1 and CDR2 are SGHDT and YYEEEE. The V end was cut by 0 bases, the J end by 1 base, with 21 bases between. CDR3 sequence reads: CASSLGGQGRTIGTDTQYF. The CDR3 DNA follows: TGTGCCAGCAGCTTGGGGGGCCAGGGGCGCACAATTGGCACAGATACGCAGTATTTT.

This clonotype was seen a few times. This sequence joins TRBV30 and TRBJ1-2, with D perhaps TRBD1 (6 bases). This CDR3 contains 13 residues. Trimming took off 3 bases at V and 7 bases at J, with 15 bases between the two ends. Germline assignment: CDR1 GTSNPN and CDR2 SVGIG (reference sequence). In DNA, the CDR3 is TGTGCCTGGAGGTCCCCGGGGGCGCCTGGCTACACCTTC. Its translation: CAWRSPGAPGYTF.

This clonotype was picked up many times. The chain recombines TRBV11-2 with TRBJ2-4; TRBD1 agrees at 9 bases. This CDR3 has 13 residues. The V and J ends lost 5 bases and 7 bases, in that order; junction bases with no gene match: 3. Germline CDR1 SGHAT, CDR2 FQNNGV. CDR3 loop: CASSRTGANIQYF. In DNA, the CDR3 is TGTGCCAGCAGCCGGACAGGGGCGAACATTCAGTACTTC.

This clonotype occurred a few times. J is TRBJ1-4 and V is TRBV4-2, with 7 bases that match TRBD1. V trimming: 3 bases; J trimming: 6 bases; junction bases outside the gene matches: 7. CDR3 size: 15 residues. Germline V CDR1 and CDR2: LGHNA, YNFKEQ. The CDR3 here is CASSHTGTDDEKLFF. CDR3 in DNA: TGTGCCAGCAGCCATACCGGGACAGACGATGAAAAACTGTTTTTT.

This chain joins TRBV12-3 or TRBV12-4 and TRBJ2-7; 8 bases line up with TRBD2. The CDR3 is 13 amino acids. The V gene end was trimmed by 3 bases and the J gene end by 6 bases; junction bases not matched to a gene: 4. CDR3 amino acids: CASSFGTRPEQYF. The DNA for the CDR3 is TGTGCCAGCAGTTTCGGGACTAGACCCGAGCAGTACTTC.

About this clonotype: A junction boundary mismatches the germline segment, possibly from a read error. The chain uses TRBV5-4 and TRBJ2-7; 7 nucleotides align to TRBD1. Per the germline V gene, CDR1 is SGHNT and CDR2 is YYREEE (reference sequence). This CDR3 has 18 amino acids. The CDR3 DNA reads TGTGCCAGCAGCTTGTTCACAGACTGGGCCCGCAGGGGGTACGAGAAGTACTTC. The encoded protein is CASSLFTDWARRGYEKYF.

At least ten counts were recorded for this clonotype. The chain is built from TRBV5-1 and TRBJ2-2; D remains unclear. The CDR3 consists of 16 residues. Trimming pared 0 bases from V and 0 bases from J, leaving 9 bases between. Germline V lookup: CDR1 SGHRS, CDR2 YFSETQ. This CDR3 reads CASSLVVRSNTGELFF. The DNA for the CDR3 is TGCGCCAGCAGCTTGGTTGTCAGGTCGAACACCGGGGAGCTGTTTTTT.

The sample holds many counts of this clonotype. The chain joins TRBV7-9 to TRBJ2-1; TRBD1 matches 12 bases. J was trimmed by 12 bases and V by 4 bases; bases with no gene match: 16. The CDR3 has 17 residues. Germline values: CDR1 SEHNR, CDR2 FQNEAQ (reference sequence). The CDR3 loop is CASSSREWGQGAPGQFF. As DNA, the CDR3 is TGTGCCAGCAGCTCAAGGGAGTGGGGACAGGGGGCCCCTGGGCAGTTCTTC.

This clonotype was picked up one time. This chain joins TRBV6-2 or TRBV6-3 and TRBJ1-6, with D hard to call. Between the trimmed V and J ends, which lost 2 bases and 12 bases, there was a span of 14 bases. Germline loops: CDR1 MNHEY, CDR2 SVGEGT. The CDR3 covers 14 residues. In DNA, the CDR3 is TGTGCCAGCAGTTACGTCCGGGAGCGCGTACCCCTCCACTTT. Its translation is CASSYVRERVPLHF.

This clonotype was counted at least ten times. The V and J genes are TRBV7-2 and TRBJ2-7; no clear D gene. The CDR3 extends over 15 amino acids. From germline, CDR1 is SGHTA and CDR2 FQGNSA. Trimming shortened V by 3 bases and J by 0 bases, and 12 bases separated the two germline ends. CDR3 protein: CASSFKPSSSYEQYF. Here the CDR3 DNA reads TGTGCCAGCAGCTTCAAGCCCTCAAGCTCCTACGAGCAGTACTTC.

This clonotype has ten or more counts. The V call is TRBV20-1, the J call TRBJ2-1; 13 nucleotides line up with TRBD2. The CDR3 is 18 residues long. Germline V gives CDR1 DFQATT, CDR2 SNEGSKA (reference sequence). V lost 3 bases and J lost 0; bases outside the gene matches: 8. DNA for the CDR3: TGCAGTGCTAGCCGGACTAGCGGGGGAGAGAGCTCCTACAATGAGCAGTTCTTC. It codes for CSASRTSGGESSYNEQFF.

In its sample, this clonotype was seen a few times. The chain joins TRBV12-3 or TRBV12-4 to TRBJ2-7; D possibly matches TRBD1 or TRBD2 (5 bases each). The V end lost 2 bases, the J end lost 2 bases, and 13 bases lay between the germline ends. CDR3 length: 15 residues. DNA of the CDR3: TGTGCCAGCAGTTTAAAGGGGACCCCACCCTACGAGCAGTACTTC. It encodes CASSLKGTPPYEQYF.